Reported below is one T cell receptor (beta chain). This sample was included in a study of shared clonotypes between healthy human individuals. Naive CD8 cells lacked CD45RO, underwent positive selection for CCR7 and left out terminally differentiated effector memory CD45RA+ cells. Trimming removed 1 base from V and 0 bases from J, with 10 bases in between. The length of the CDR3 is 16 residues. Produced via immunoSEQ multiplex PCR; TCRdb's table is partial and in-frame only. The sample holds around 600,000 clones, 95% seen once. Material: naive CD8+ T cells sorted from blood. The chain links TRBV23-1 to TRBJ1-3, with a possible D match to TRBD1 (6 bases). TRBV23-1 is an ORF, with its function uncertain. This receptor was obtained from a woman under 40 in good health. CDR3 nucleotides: TGCGCCAGCAGTCAATATCAGGGGTACTCTGGAAACACCATATATTTT. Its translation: CASSQYQGYSGNTIYF.